This T cell receptor (beta chain) is drawn from a study of shared clonotypes between healthy human individuals. Study-wide context: Each donor's CD8 memory used one plate, CD8 naive two, each CD4 subset three.

Germline lookup yields CDR1 SGHDT and CDR2 YYEEEE. With 3 bases removed from V and 0 bases from J, the gap between germline ends came to 19 bases. The CDR3 extends over 19 amino acids. Libraries were prepared by immunoSEQ multiplex PCR; TCRdb keeps only in-frame clonotypes and omits some of them. The data show millions of clones, roughly nine tenths seen once. The clonotype originates from a man younger than 35 in good health. Sequences were obtained from naive CD4+ T cells sorted from blood. The subset here: CD45RA+ positively selected. The gene calls are TRBV5-6 and TRBJ1-6; the D is unclear. For the CDR3, the DNA is TGTGCCAGCAGCTCTGTTCAAGGGAAACTTAGCTCCTATAATTCACCCCTCCACTTT. Amino acid sequence: CASSSVQGKLSSYNSPLHF.